This TCR beta chain was identified in a study of T cells in localized non-small cell lung cancer. Study results and limitations: The tumor had only one region sequenced, so heterogeneity remains possible.

The assay was immunoSEQ multiplex PCR, and TCRdb's table has in-frame clones only and misses some. The data hold roughly 25,000 clones, with about 90% observed a single time. Note on this clone: Antigen unknown.

The receptor was isolated from a woman between 35 and 70 years old with stage I lung adenocarcinoma. Specimen: peripheral blood, collected before any cancer treatment.

Here the CDR3 DNA reads TGTGCCAGCAGCTTAGCGGGACCGACCGGGACTCTGGGTGGGACCATATATTTT. It specifies CASSLAGPTGTLGGTIYF. The chain couples TRBV7-2 to TRBJ1-3; tentatively, D is TRBD1 (5 bases). Trimming shortened V by 0 bases and J by 10 bases, and 25 bases separated the two germline ends. CDR1 and CDR2 from the germline V gene are SGHTA and FQGNSA. The CDR3 contains 18 residues.